This T cell receptor beta chain appears in the sequencing data of a study of cytomegalovirus exposure and HLA in healthy donors. Study findings and constraints: Reports credit the classifier with highly specific, highly sensitive diagnosis of cytomegalovirus status. A further, later analysis showed that HLA-associated TCR beta chains (compared with equally common others) were more clonally expanded. DRB1 showed the most TCR associations and HLA-C the fewest in a later analysis, as rates varied by HLA locus. There were reportedly fewer N-insertions in an Asian-associated ancestry cluster than the approximately 670-donor mean, in a later analysis.

A remark on this clone: Its matching antigen is unknown.

60 Vbeta and 13 Jbeta primers were used in PCR. TCRdb's table, derived via immunoSEQ multiplex PCR, lists solely in-frame clones and lacks some. This table holds roughly 120,000 clones, 15% to 17% found once. Germline assignment: CDR1 SGHRS and CDR2 YFSETQ. The CDR3 sequence is 15 residues long. The V end was cut by 0 bases, the J end by 0 bases, with 6 bases between. This receptor was identified in a woman under 30 in good health and CMV-seronegative. Source material: PBMCs. The rearrangement uses TRBV5-1 and TRBJ1-4; no clear D. The DNA of the CDR3 is TGCGCCAGCAGCTTGGTAGTTGCAACTAATGAAAAACTGTTTTTT. Its protein product is CASSLVVATNEKLFF.